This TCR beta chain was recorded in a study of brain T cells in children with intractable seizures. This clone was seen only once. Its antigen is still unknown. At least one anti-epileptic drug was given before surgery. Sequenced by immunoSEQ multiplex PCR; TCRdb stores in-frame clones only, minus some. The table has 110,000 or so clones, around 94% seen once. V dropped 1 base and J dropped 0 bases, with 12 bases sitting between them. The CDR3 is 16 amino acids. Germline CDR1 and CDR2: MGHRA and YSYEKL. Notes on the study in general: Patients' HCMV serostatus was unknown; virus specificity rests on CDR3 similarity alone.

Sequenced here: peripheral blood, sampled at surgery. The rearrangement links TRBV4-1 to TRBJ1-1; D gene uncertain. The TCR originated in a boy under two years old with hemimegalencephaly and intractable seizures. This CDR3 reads CASSQGGGKLNTEAFF. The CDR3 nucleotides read TGCGCCAGCAGCCAAGGGGGTGGGAAGTTGAACACTGAAGCTTTCTTT.